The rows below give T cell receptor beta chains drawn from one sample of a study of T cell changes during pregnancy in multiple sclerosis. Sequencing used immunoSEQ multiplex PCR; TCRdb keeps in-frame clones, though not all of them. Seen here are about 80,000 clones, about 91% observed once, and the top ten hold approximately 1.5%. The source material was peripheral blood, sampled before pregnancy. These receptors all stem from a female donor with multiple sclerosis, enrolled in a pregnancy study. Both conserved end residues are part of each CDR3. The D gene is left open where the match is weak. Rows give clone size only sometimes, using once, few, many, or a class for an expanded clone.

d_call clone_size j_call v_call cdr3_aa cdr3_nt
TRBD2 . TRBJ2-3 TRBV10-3 CAIRRTSGGVGDTQYF TGTGCCATCAGACGGACTAGCGGGGGTGTGGGGGATACGCAGTATTTT
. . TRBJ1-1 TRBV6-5 CASSRGGGSGTEAFF TGTGCCAGCAGCCGCGGCGGGGGGTCGGGCACTGAAGCTTTCTTT
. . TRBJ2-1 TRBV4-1 CASSHLLKPGVASVNEQFF TGCGCCAGCAGCCATCTCCTTAAACCCGGAGTAGCGTCGGTCAATGAGCAGTTCTTC
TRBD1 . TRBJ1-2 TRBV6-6 CASSRTRTGVGGYTF TGTGCCAGCAGTAGAACGAGGACAGGGGTCGGTGGCTACACCTTC
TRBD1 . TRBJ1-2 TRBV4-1 CASSPQGSYGYTF TGCGCCAGCAGCCCACAGGGGTCCTATGGCTACACCTTC
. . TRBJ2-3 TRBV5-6 CASSLFSGADTQYF TGTGCCAGCAGCTTGTTTAGCGGTGCAGATACGCAGTATTTT
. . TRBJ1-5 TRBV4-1 CASSQVDTANQPQHF TGCGCCAGCAGCCAAGTAGACACTGCTAATCAGCCCCAGCATTTT
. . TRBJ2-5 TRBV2 CASSFLQGGGETQYF TGTGCCAGCAGCTTTTTGCAGGGCGGAGGGGAGACCCAGTACTTC
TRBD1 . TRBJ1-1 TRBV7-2 CASSSSRDRRMNTEAFF TGTGCCAGCAGCTCTAGCCGGGACAGGAGAATGAACACTGAAGCTTTCTTT
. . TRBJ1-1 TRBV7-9 CASSPVAPGNTEAFF TGTGCCAGCAGCCCCGTGGCCCCAGGGAACACTGAAGCTTTCTTT
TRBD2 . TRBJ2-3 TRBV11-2 CASSITSGGTDTQYF TGTGCCAGCAGCATAACTAGCGGGGGAACAGATACGCAGTATTTT
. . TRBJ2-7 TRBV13 CASSLATAGHYEQYF TGTGCCAGCAGCTTAGCGACAGCAGGTCACTACGAGCAGTACTTC
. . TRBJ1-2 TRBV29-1 CSGGEFYGYTF TGCAGCGGGGGCGAGTTCTATGGCTACACCTTC
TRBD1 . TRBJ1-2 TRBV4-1 CASSPQGAVGGYTF TGCGCCAGCAGCCCACAGGGGGCAGTTGGTGGCTACACCTTC
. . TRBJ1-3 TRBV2 CASSETGSLSGNTIYF TGTGCCAGCAGTGAAACCGGTTCCCTCTCTGGAAACACCATATATTTT
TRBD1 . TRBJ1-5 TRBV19 CASNLSGQGTNNQPQHF TGTGCCAGTAATCTGTCCGGACAGGGCACAAACAATCAGCCCCAGCATTTT
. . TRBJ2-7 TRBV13 CASSAGIDSLYEQYF TGTGCCAGCAGCGCTGGGATCGACAGCCTCTACGAGCAGTACTTC
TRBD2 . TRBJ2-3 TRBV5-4 CASSGVLAGVEDTQYF TGTGCCAGCAGCGGGGTCCTAGCGGGGGTTGAAGATACGCAGTATTTT
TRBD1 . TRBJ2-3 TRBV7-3 CASSKQGSWTDTQYF TGTGCCAGCAGCAAACAGGGGTCGTGGACAGATACGCAGTATTTT
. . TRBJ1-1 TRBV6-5 CASSYSSPTGEAFF TGTGCCAGCAGTTACTCGTCCCCTACGGGTGAAGCTTTCTTT
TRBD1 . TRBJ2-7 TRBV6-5 CASTRTGLYEQYF TGTGCCAGCACCCGGACAGGTCTCTACGAGCAGTACTTC
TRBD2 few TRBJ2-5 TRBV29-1 CSFRGGTRSETQYF TGCAGCTTTCGGGGGGGGACAAGGTCGGAGACCCAGTACTTC
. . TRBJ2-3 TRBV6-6 CASSYSESDTQYF TGTGCCAGCAGTTATAGCGAGTCCGATACGCAGTATTTT
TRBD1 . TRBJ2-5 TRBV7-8 CASSFQGAGETQYF TGTGCCAGCAGCTTCCAGGGGGCAGGGGAGACCCAGTACTTC
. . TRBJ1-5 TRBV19 CASELWHSNQPQHF TGTGCCTCAGAATTGTGGCATAGCAATCAGCCCCAGCATTTT
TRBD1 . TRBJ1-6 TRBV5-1 CASSLSGQGGSPLHF TGCGCCAGCAGCTTGAGCGGACAGGGAGGTTCACCCCTCCACTTT
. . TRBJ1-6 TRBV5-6 CASSFEGGNSPLHF TGTGCCAGCAGCTTCGAGGGTGGTAATTCACCCCTCCACTTT
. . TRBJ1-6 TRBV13 CASSLEAGKESPLHF TGTGCCAGCAGCTTAGAAGCAGGGAAGGAATCACCCCTCCACTTT
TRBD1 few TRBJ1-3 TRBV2 CASSLGQAFSGNTIYF TGTGCCAGCAGTTTGGGACAGGCTTTCTCTGGAAACACCATATATTTT
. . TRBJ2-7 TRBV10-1 CASSEDSSYEQYF TGCGCCAGCAGTGAGGACAGCTCCTACGAGCAGTACTTC
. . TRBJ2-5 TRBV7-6 CASSFSTSKETQYF TGTGCCAGCAGCTTTTCCACTAGTAAAGAGACCCAGTACTTC
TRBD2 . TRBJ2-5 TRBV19 CASSIDLAGGLQETQYF TGTGCCAGTAGTATAGATCTAGCGGGGGGGCTCCAAGAGACCCAGTACTTC
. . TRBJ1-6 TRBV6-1 CASSELQANSPLHF TGTGCCAGCAGTGAGTTACAGGCGAATTCACCCCTCCACTTT
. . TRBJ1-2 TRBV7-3 CASSLPGEQGYTF TGTGCCAGCAGTCTACCCGGGGAGCAGGGCTACACCTTC
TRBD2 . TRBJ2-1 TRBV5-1 CASSHKTSGGSNEQFF TGCGCCAGCAGCCACAAGACTAGCGGGGGGTCCAATGAGCAGTTCTTC
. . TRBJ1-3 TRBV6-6 CASSLGSGSGNTIYF TGTGCCAGCAGTCTTGGTAGCGGCTCTGGAAACACCATATATTTT
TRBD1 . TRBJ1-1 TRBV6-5 CASCMTGAITEAFF TGTGCCAGTTGCATGACAGGGGCTATCACTGAAGCTTTCTTT
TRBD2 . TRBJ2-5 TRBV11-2 CASSQLAEETQYF TGTGCCAGCAGCCAACTAGCGGAAGAGACCCAGTACTTC
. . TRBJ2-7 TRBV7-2 CASTHYERGMEQYF TGTGCCAGCACCCACTACGAGCGCGGGATGGAGCAGTACTTC
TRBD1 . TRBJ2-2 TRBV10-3 CAISTDRGTGELFF TGTGCCATCAGTACCGACAGGGGGACCGGGGAGCTGTTTTTT
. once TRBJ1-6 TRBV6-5 CASSYSSSPNSPLHF TGTGCCAGCAGTTACTCTAGTTCCCCTAATTCACCCCTCCACTTT
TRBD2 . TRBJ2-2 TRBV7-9 CASPREASDGELFF TGTGCCAGCCCACGGGAGGCTAGCGACGGGGAGCTGTTTTTT
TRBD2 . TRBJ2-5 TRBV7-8 CASSLPTSGGAVEETQYF TGTGCCAGCAGCTTACCGACTAGCGGGGGGGCGGTTGAGGAGACCCAGTACTTC